This T cell receptor (beta chain) emerged from a study of cytomegalovirus exposure and HLA in healthy donors. PCR amplification relied on 60 Vbeta primers (plus 13 Jbeta primers). The protocol was immunoSEQ multiplex PCR, while the TCRdb copy is restricted to in-frame clones and leaves out a portion. The sample has about 160,000 clones, 65% to 85% seen once. The germline CDR1 and CDR2 sequences are SEHNR and FQNEAQ (reference sequence). With 1 base clipped from V and 1 base from J, the junction kept 0 bases outside the gene matches. CDR3 length: 14 amino acids. The sequenced sample was PBMCs. The chain joins TRBV7-9 to TRBJ1-1; 7 bases align to TRBD1. This receptor was identified in a boy younger than 10 in good health and CMV-seronegative. In DNA, the CDR3 is TGTGCCAGCAGCTTAGGGACAGGGAACACTGAAGCTTTCTTT. Translated: CASSLGTGNTEAFF.